This T cell receptor beta chain was found in a study of blood T cell repertoires in COVID-19. V lost 6 bases, J lost 0 bases, and 12 bases lay in between. The CDR3 totals 16 residues. Germline CDR1 is SNHLY and CDR2 is FYNNEI. Produced via immunoSEQ multiplex PCR; TCRdb's table is partial and in-frame only. Of a few hundred thousand clones in the sample, around 90% are singletons; the top ten hold 1%. This receptor was identified in a man aged 50 or older with active or convalescent COVID-19. This chain joins TRBV2 and TRBJ1-6; D gene unclear. Sequencing was done on a sample of peripheral blood. For the CDR3, the DNA is TGTGCCAGCAGAGAGATAGTTAGCTCCTATAATTCACCCCTCCACTTT. It yields the protein CASREIVSSYNSPLHF.